The 28 T cell receptor beta chains listed next were all sequenced from one sample in a study of cytomegalovirus exposure and HLA in healthy donors. Primers included in the PCR were 60 Vbeta and 13 Jbeta primers. TCRdb keeps only in-frame clones here, not all; method: immunoSEQ multiplex PCR. The sample has roughly 77,000 clones; around 10% are singletons. The sequenced material came from PBMCs. These receptors were collected from a man between 60 and 75 years old in good health and CMV-seropositive.

The J gene is TRBJ2-3, the V gene TRBV6-5; possible D gene TRBD2, 6 bases. V was cut by 6 bases and J by 3 bases, with 7 bases left in between. CDR3 size: 12 residues. The germline CDR1 and CDR2 sequences are MNHEY and SVGAGI. CDR3 region: CASRRGTDTQYF. The CDR3 DNA follows: TGTGCCAGCAGGCGGGGAACAGATACGCAGTATTTT.

This clone came up a few times. The chain recombines TRBV6-5 with TRBJ1-2, with D possibly TRBD1 on 6 matching bases. V was pared by 0 bases and J by 4 bases, with 9 bases between. Per germline, CDR1 MNHEY and CDR2 SVGAGI. The CDR3 loop spans 14 amino acids. The CDR3: CASSYSRGTYGYTF. In DNA form, the CDR3 reads TGTGCCAGCAGTTACTCGAGGGGGACCTATGGCTACACCTTC.

The genes are TRBV28 and TRBJ2-2; 7 nucleotides agree with TRBD2. Unmatched junction bases numbered 1, after V lost 5 bases and J lost 1 base. The germline V gene has CDR1 MDHEN and CDR2 SYDVKM. The CDR3 covers 14 residues. The CDR3 sequence is CASSTGGNTGELFF. DNA for the CDR3: TGTGCCAGCAGTACGGGGGGGAACACCGGGGAGCTGTTTTTT.

The chain couples TRBV28 to TRBJ1-4, with 10 bases that match TRBD1. The CDR3 runs 16 residues. With V trimmed by 2 bases and J by 8 bases, 8 bases remained unmatched. Germline lookup yields CDR1 MDHEN and CDR2 SYDVKM. CDR3 in DNA: TGTGCCAGCAGTTTACCTATGACAGGGGGCCGGGAAAAACTGTTTTTT. It specifies CASSLPMTGGREKLFF.

This clone was recorded a few times. V is TRBV5-1 and J is TRBJ2-7; D ambiguous. Between the trimmed V and J ends, which lost 0 bases and 0 bases, there was a span of 7 bases. The germline CDR1 and CDR2 sequences are SGHRS and YFSETQ. The CDR3 consists of 14 residues. The CDR3 coding sequence is TGCGCCAGCAGCTTGGGGCCAAGCTCCTACGAGCAGTACTTC. Encoded protein: CASSLGPSSYEQYF.

The rearrangement joins TRBV2 to TRBJ1-2, with 8 bases fitting TRBD1. The CDR3 contains 18 residues. Germline V CDR1 and CDR2: SNHLY, FYNNEI. The ends lost 0 bases at V and 0 bases at J; junction bases unmatched: 9. The CDR3 DNA sequence: TGTGCCAGCAGTGAAGCGAACGGACAGGGAGCAGCTAACTATGGCTACACCTTC. This encodes CASSEANGQGAANYGYTF.

In its sample, this clone was seen a few times. This chain links TRBV27 with TRBJ1-1; weak D call: TRBD1 (5 bases). CDR1 is MNHEY, CDR2 SMNVEV, per germline (reference sequence). Trimming cost V 3 bases and J 5 bases, with 19 bases left between them. The CDR3 sequence is 16 residues long. The DNA for the CDR3 is TGTGCCAGCAGTTTGCAGAGAAGCGTAAGGGGTACTGAAGCTTTCTTT. Translating gives CASSLQRSVRGTEAFF.

This clone was counted between two and nine times. V is TRBV7-8 and J is TRBJ1-1; TRBD1 agrees at 10 bases. The ends lost 1 base at V and 10 bases at J; junction bases unmatched: 3. This CDR3 contains 13 residues. From germline, CDR1 is SGHVS and CDR2 FQNEAQ. The CDR3: CASSLGQGARAFF. CDR3 nucleotides: TGTGCCAGCAGCTTAGGACAGGGGGCGCGAGCTTTCTTT.

V gene TRBV19 combines with J gene TRBJ1-6; 7 bases agree with TRBD1. After removal of 6 bases from V and 10 bases from J, the junction contained 6 bases not matched to a gene. There are 13 residues in the CDR3. Germline V gives CDR1 LNHDA, CDR2 SQIVND (reference sequence). CDR3 in amino acids: CASRTGVESPLHF. For the CDR3, the DNA is TGTGCCAGTAGAACAGGGGTTGAATCACCCCTCCACTTT.

This chain joins TRBV2 and TRBJ2-4; 7 nucleotides match TRBD2. From germline, CDR1 is SNHLY and CDR2 FYNNEI. The CDR3 spans 12 residues. V was clipped by 8 bases and J by 8 bases; unmatched bases: 6. The CDR3 DNA reads TGTGCCAGCCTGGGGGGGTTCGACATTCAGTACTTC. Translated, it gives CASLGGFDIQYF.

The genes are TRBV2 and TRBJ2-2, with TRBD2 matching over 7 bases. V shed 6 bases and J 0 bases; nucleotides not matched to a gene: 4. The CDR3 is 15 residues long. The germline V gene encodes CDR1 SNHLY and CDR2 FYNNEI. CDR3 nucleotides: TGTGCCAGCAGACTACTAGCGACGAACACCGGGGAGCTGTTTTTT. This encodes CASRLLATNTGELFF.

This clone has a handful of counts. The CDR3: CASSISGTSGIREQFF. The CDR3 nucleotides read TGCGCCAGCAGCATTTCCGGGACTAGCGGGATACGAGAGCAGTTCTTC. The chain links TRBV5-1 to TRBJ2-1; 13 bases match TRBD2. The CDR3 is 16 residues long. Germline trimming cut 4 bases from V and 10 bases from J; bases unmatched to any gene: 11. Looked up from germline, CDR1 is SGHRS and CDR2 is YFSETQ.

The chain recombines TRBV19 with TRBJ2-3, with a possible D match to TRBD1 (6 bases). Trimming removed 6 bases from V and 6 bases from J, with 13 bases in between. The V gene's germline CDR1 is LNHDA and CDR2 SQIVND (reference sequence). The CDR3 is 13 residues long. CDR3 loop: CASSPGVRDTQYF. For the CDR3, the DNA is TGTGCCAGTAGCCCAGGGGTCAGGGATACGCAGTATTTT.

This clone was seen a few times. The chain combines TRBV4-1 with TRBJ2-1; D is ambiguous. Trimming removed 3 bases from V and 0 bases from J, with 12 bases in between. The germline V gene has CDR1 MGHRA and CDR2 YSYEKL. The CDR3 is made up of 16 amino acids. The CDR3 region is CASSHETPTSYNEQFF. CDR3 in DNA: TGCGCCAGCAGCCACGAAACACCCACCTCCTACAATGAGCAGTTCTTC.

This rearrangement joins TRBV2 to TRBJ1-4; 9 bases are a match to TRBD1. This CDR3 comprises 15 residues. CDR1 SNHLY and CDR2 FYNNEI come from the germline V gene. V shed 2 bases, J shed 8 bases, and the junction held 6 bases outside the gene matches. In nucleotides, the CDR3 is TGTGCCAGCAGTGAACTGGGACAGGGATCAGAAAAACTGTTTTTT. Its translation is CASSELGQGSEKLFF.

This clone was picked up a small number of times. The V gene is TRBV11-2, the J gene TRBJ2-7; the D gene is possibly TRBD1 (6 bases). CDR1 and CDR2 from the germline V gene are SGHAT and FQNNGV. V lost 5 bases and J lost 6, with 14 bases in between. CDR3 length equals 13 residues. The CDR3 sequence: CASSQSGGREQYF. CDR3 sequence (DNA): TGTGCCAGCAGCCAATCTGGGGGCCGCGAGCAGTACTTC.

This clone showed up just once. This chain uses TRBV7-9 with TRBJ2-6; a possible D gene is TRBD1 (5 bases). V lost 5 bases and J 0 bases, leaving 8 bases between the germline ends. CDR1 is SEHNR and CDR2 is FQNEAQ in the germline V gene (reference sequence). This CDR3 comprises 15 residues. The CDR3 loop is CASSRDSSGANVLTF. CDR3 coding DNA: TGTGCCAGCAGCCGAGACAGCTCTGGGGCCAACGTCCTGACTTTC.

The chain recombines TRBV4-2 with TRBJ2-5; 8 bases map to TRBD2. The germline V gene has CDR1 LGHNA and CDR2 YNFKEQ. The V and J ends lost 0 bases and 2 bases, in that order; junction bases with no gene match: 8. This CDR3 comprises 17 residues. This CDR3 is CASSQDLTGGGQETQYF. The CDR3 DNA reads as TGTGCCAGCAGCCAAGATTTAACGGGAGGGGGACAAGAGACCCAGTACTTC.

V usage is TRBV25-1 and J usage is TRBJ2-6; 7 positions agree with TRBD2. The CDR3 is 18 amino acids. The junction had 9 bases not matched to a gene; V was cut back by 4 bases and J by 0 bases. CDR1 is MGHDK and CDR2 is SYGVNS in the germline V gene. The CDR3 protein is CASSGIAGLHSGANVLTF. The CDR3 coding sequence is TGTGCCAGCAGTGGTATAGCGGGTCTTCACTCTGGGGCCAACGTCCTGACTTTC.

This chain connects TRBV5-6 to TRBJ2-1; 13 bases are shared with TRBD2. The CDR3 covers 16 residues. Germline values: CDR1 SGHDT, CDR2 YYEEEE. J lost 6 bases, V lost 4 bases, and 7 bases had no gene match. CDR3 DNA: TGTGCCAGCAGCCAACTAGCGGGAGGGCCCGGCAATGAGCAGTTCTTC. Translated: CASSQLAGGPGNEQFF.

This clone was seen a handful of times. V and J are TRBV7-9 and TRBJ2-3; 8 bases align to TRBD2. The germline V gene encodes CDR1 SEHNR and CDR2 FQNEAQ (reference sequence). The CDR3 runs 16 residues. V shed 4 bases, J shed 6 bases, and the junction held 12 bases outside the gene matches. The CDR3 coding sequence is TGTGCCAGCAGCTCCCTGGCAGCGGGAGTGGGGGATACGCAGTATTTT. It specifies CASSSLAAGVGDTQYF.

This clone was seen a handful of times. The rearrangement links TRBV6-1 to TRBJ1-1; 10 nucleotides match TRBD1. CDR1 and CDR2 (germline): MNHNS, SASEGT. This CDR3 has 13 amino acids. J was trimmed by 1 base and V by 10 bases; bases with no gene match: 3. The CDR3 is CATRQGANTEAFF. The CDR3 DNA is TGTGCCACGCGACAGGGGGCGAACACTGAAGCTTTCTTT.

The rearrangement joins TRBV29-1 to TRBJ2-3; a weak D match, TRBD2 (5 bases). Germline values: CDR1 SQVTM, CDR2 ANQGSEA. Trimming took off 5 bases at V and 3 bases at J, with 15 bases between the two ends. CDR3 length equals 14 residues. The chain's CDR3 is CSVFSAVITDTQYF. The CDR3 DNA reads as TGCAGCGTTTTTTCAGCGGTGATAACAGATACGCAGTATTTT.

In regard to this clone: Other DNA variants within this sample encode the same CDR3. The rearrangement links TRBV5-1 to TRBJ2-2; D call uncertain. The CDR3 is made up of 16 amino acids. Germline assignment: CDR1 SGHRS and CDR2 YFSETQ. The V gene lost 4 bases and the J gene lost 0 bases, with 13 bases spanning the gap. CDR3 loop: CASSTGVSSNTGELFF. CDR3 in DNA: TGCGCCAGCAGCACCGGAGTAAGCTCGAACACCGGGGAGCTGTTTTTT.

This clone was detected a few times. The V call is TRBV30, the J call TRBJ2-7; 9 nucleotides align to TRBD1. J gave up 6 bases and V 3 bases, and 6 bases lay outside the gene matches. Germline CDR1 GTSNPN, CDR2 SVGIG (reference sequence). The CDR3 spans 13 residues. CDR3 in DNA: TGTGCCTGGAGGGTGACAGGGGGGGGCGAGCAGTACTTC. Its translation: CAWRVTGGGEQYF.

This clone has more than one count but fewer than ten. The chain has TRBV29-1 and TRBJ1-4; TRBD1 agrees at 7 bases. Germline V gives CDR1 SQVTM, CDR2 ANQGSEA. V lost 7 bases and J lost 5; bases outside the gene matches: 7. The CDR3 covers 13 residues. The CDR3 DNA is TGCAGCGCTCCCGGGACAGAAAATGAAAAACTGTTTTTT. Its translation is CSAPGTENEKLFF.

The chain uses TRBV7-2 and TRBJ2-1; no definite D call. The CDR3 consists of 13 residues. The germline CDR1 and CDR2 sequences are SGHTA and FQGNSA. The ends were cut back, 7 bases at V and 8 bases at J, with 15 bases in the middle. CDR3 amino acids: CASNQLARDEQFF. CDR3 DNA: TGTGCCAGCAACCAACTTGCCCGCGATGAGCAGTTCTTC.

V usage is TRBV4-2 and J usage is TRBJ2-1; D is unresolved. Per the germline V gene, CDR1 is LGHNA and CDR2 is YNFKEQ. The CDR3 spans 16 residues. Trimming cost V 0 bases and J 2 bases, with 11 bases left between them. The CDR3 sequence is CASSQDPESPYNEQFF. In DNA form, the CDR3 reads TGTGCCAGCAGCCAAGATCCGGAGTCCCCCTACAATGAGCAGTTCTTC.